This TCR beta chain is from a study of shared T cell receptors in the human thymus. The table came from immunoSEQ multiplex PCR; TCRdb's copy has only in-frame clones and leaves some out. The sample lists some 760,000 clones; over 75% were seen once. Trimming removed 3 bases from V and 3 bases from J; junction bases left unmatched: 12. The CDR3 loop spans 17 amino acids. Germline CDR1 is MGHDK and CDR2 is SYGVNS. This same sample was also part of a study on human thymus T cells. That work states: Healthy Finnish infants undergoing corrective surgery for congenital heart defects were the donors.

The clonotype originates from a girl under two years old with a congenital heart defect. Sequencing was done on a sample of thymocytes. The chain is built from TRBV25-1 and TRBJ1-2; 8 nucleotides line up with TRBD1. Written as DNA, the CDR3 is TGTGCCAGCAGTGACGGGCCGTTCAGGACAGGGTACTATGGCTACACCTTC. Translating it yields CASSDGPFRTGYYGYTF.